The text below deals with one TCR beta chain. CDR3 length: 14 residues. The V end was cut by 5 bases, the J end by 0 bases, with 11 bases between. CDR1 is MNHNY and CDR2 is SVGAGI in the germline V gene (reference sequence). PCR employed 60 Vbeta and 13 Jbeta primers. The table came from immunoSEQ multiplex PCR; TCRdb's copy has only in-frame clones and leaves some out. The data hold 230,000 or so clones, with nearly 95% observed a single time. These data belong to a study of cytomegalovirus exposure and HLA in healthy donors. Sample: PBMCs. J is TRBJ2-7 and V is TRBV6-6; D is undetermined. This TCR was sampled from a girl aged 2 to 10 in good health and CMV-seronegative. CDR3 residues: CASSRADSSYEQYF. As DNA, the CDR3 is TGTGCCAGCAGTCGCGCGGATAGCTCCTACGAGCAGTACTTC.